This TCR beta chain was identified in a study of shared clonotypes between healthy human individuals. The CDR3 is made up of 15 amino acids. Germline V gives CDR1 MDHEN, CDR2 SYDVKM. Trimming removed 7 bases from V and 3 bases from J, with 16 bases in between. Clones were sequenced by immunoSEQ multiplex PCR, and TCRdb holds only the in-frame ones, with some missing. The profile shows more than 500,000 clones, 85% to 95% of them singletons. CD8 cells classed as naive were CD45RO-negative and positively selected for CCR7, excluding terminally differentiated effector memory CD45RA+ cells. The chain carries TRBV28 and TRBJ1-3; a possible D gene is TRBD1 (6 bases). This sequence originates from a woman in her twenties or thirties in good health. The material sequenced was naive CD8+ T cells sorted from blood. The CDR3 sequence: CASKETGFYGNTIYF. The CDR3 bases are TGTGCCAGCAAGGAAACAGGGTTTTATGGAAACACCATATATTTT. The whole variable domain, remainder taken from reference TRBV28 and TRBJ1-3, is DVKVTQSSRYLVKRTGEKVFLECVQDMDHENMFWYRQDPGLGLRLIYFSYDVKMKEKGDIPEGYSVSREKKERFSLILESASTNQTSMYLCASKETGFYGNTIYFGEGSWLTVV.